This entry describes one TCR beta chain. These data are taken from a study of blood T cell repertoires in COVID-19. Study background: Samples of COVID-19 (acute and convalescent) were obtained from the United States, Italy and Spain. Sources were T cells, B-cell-depleted T cells, or PBMCs; the material itself was cDNA or gDNA.

The CDR3 contains 14 residues. CDR1 and CDR2 from the germline V gene are MNHEY and SVGAGI. V lost 7 bases and J lost 5, with 17 bases in between. Clones were sequenced by immunoSEQ multiplex PCR, and TCRdb holds only the in-frame ones, with some missing. Here the sample spans 150,000 or so clones, 80% to 90% being singletons. Patients in Seattle were enrolled during active infection, then followed longitudinally. This receptor was taken from a woman aged 60 to 75 with COVID-19, enrolled during active disease. The sequenced sample was peripheral blood. This sequence joins TRBV6-5 and TRBJ1-1; D ambiguous. The CDR3 DNA sequence: TGTGCCAGCACATCCCCCGCCAGAGGGACTGAAGCTTTCTTT. It translates to CASTSPARGTEAFF.